Listed here are 6 T cell receptor beta chains from one sample, sequenced in a study of control samples from healthy donors and cancer patients. TCRdb keeps only in-frame clones here, not all; method: immunoSEQ multiplex PCR. The sample includes 150,000 to 200,000 clones, 85% to 90% of them seen just once. The sequencing input was blood. These receptors came from a man between 18 and 29 years old in good health.

The chain uses TRBV5-4 and TRBJ2-7; 7 bases line up with TRBD1. Trimming took 2 bases from V and 2 from J; bases not matched to a gene: 10. Germline assignment: CDR1 SGHNT and CDR2 YYREEE (reference sequence). The CDR3 is 16 amino acids. CDR3 sequence (DNA): TGTGCCAGCAGCTTTTCTGGGACAGTGGTGGCCTACGAGCAGTACTTC. Translation gives CASSFSGTVVAYEQYF.

The rearrangement links TRBV4-1 to TRBJ1-2, with D perhaps TRBD1 (6 bases). Germline CDR1 is MGHRA and CDR2 is YSYEKL. The CDR3 totals 16 residues. Trimming took 1 base from V and 8 from J, leaving 20 bases between them. The CDR3 is CASSQGRARGSSGYTF. The DNA for the CDR3 is TGCGCCAGCAGCCAAGGTCGCGCCAGGGGATCCTCGGGCTACACCTTC.

This clone is a singleton in its sample. The rearrangement joins TRBV5-6 to TRBJ2-5; D remains ambiguous. CDR1 and CDR2 (germline): SGHDT, YYEEEE. V lost 4 bases, J lost 5 bases, and 12 bases lay in between. The length of the CDR3 is 13 residues. DNA of the CDR3: TGTGCCAGCAGCCCTGAGGACGGGGAGACCCAGTACTTC. Protein product: CASSPEDGETQYF.

This clone was detected a few times. The V call is TRBV19, the J call TRBJ2-3; D uncertain. The V and J ends lost 1 base and 6 bases respectively, with 8 bases between them. Germline lookup yields CDR1 LNHDA and CDR2 SQIVND (reference sequence). The CDR3 covers 13 residues. The DNA of the CDR3 is TGTGCCAGTAGTATAGTAATCGCGGATACGCAGTATTTT. Translation: CASSIVIADTQYF. Full variable domain (missing parts from reference TRBV19 and TRBJ2-3): DGGITQSPKYLFRKEGQNVTLSCEQNLNHDAMYWYRQDPGQGLRLIYYSQIVNDFQKGDIAEGYSVSREKKESFPLTVTSAQKNPTAFYLCASSIVIADTQYFGPGTRLTVL.

The V call is TRBV6-5, the J call TRBJ2-5; 7 bases line up with TRBD2. The V gene end was trimmed by 5 bases and the J gene end by 9 bases; junction bases not matched to a gene: 12. Germline V gene data show CDR1 as MNHEY and CDR2 as SVGAGI. This CDR3 region has 14 residues. CDR3 coding DNA: TGTGCCAGCAGTAGCGGCAGCGGGGCCGGGGCCCAGTACTTC. Protein product: CASSSGSGAGAQYF.

This rearrangement joins TRBV3-1 (or the pseudogene TRBV3-2) to TRBJ2-1; no firm D call. The CDR3 spans 13 residues. Trimming pared 3 bases from V and 4 bases from J, leaving 7 bases between. The germline V gene has CDR1 LGHDT and CDR2 YNNKEL (reference sequence). The CDR3 nucleotides read TGTGCCAGCAGCCATGACGCTTACAATGAGCAGTTCTTC. It is translated as CASSHDAYNEQFF.